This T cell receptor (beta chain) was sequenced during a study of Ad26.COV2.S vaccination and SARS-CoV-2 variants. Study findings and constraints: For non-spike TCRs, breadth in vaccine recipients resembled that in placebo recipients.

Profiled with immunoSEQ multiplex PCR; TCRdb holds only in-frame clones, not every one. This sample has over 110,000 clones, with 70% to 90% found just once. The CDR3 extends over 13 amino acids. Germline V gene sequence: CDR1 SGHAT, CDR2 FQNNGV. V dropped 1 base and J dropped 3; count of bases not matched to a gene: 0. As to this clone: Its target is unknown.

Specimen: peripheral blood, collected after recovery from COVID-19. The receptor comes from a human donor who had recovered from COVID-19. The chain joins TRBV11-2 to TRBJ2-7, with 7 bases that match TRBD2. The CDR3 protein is CASSLGGGYEQYF. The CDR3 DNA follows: TGTGCCAGCAGCTTAGGCGGGGGCTACGAGCAGTACTTC.